This entry lists 25 T cell receptor beta chains sequenced from one sample in a study of blood T cell repertoires in COVID-19. Only in-frame clones appear in the TCRdb table, and some are missing; sequencing was by immunoSEQ multiplex PCR. The table records around 260,000 clones, over 70% of them present only once. Sequenced sample: peripheral blood. These TCRs come from a woman aged 65 to 85 with COVID-19, enrolled during active disease.

This chain uses TRBV4-1 with TRBJ1-1; TRBD1 matches at 11 bases. Unmatched junction bases numbered 4, after V lost 1 base and J lost 6 bases. The length of the CDR3 is 15 residues. Germline CDR1 is MGHRA and CDR2 is YSYEKL. The DNA for the CDR3 is TGCGCCAGCAGCCAAGCGGACAGGGGGCTCTCTGAAGCTTTCTTT. Its translation: CASSQADRGLSEAFF.

The gene calls are TRBV11-3 and TRBJ1-2, with D unresolved. CDR3 size: 18 residues. V shed 1 base and J shed 3 bases, with 21 bases lying between them. Germline V gene sequence: CDR1 SGHNT, CDR2 YENEEA. CDR3: CASSLGSSGRETHYGYTF. The CDR3 region has the DNA TGTGCCAGCAGCTTAGGAAGTTCCGGGAGGGAAACCCACTATGGCTACACCTTC.

The chain carries TRBV11-2 and TRBJ2-5; no definite D call. This CDR3 has 13 residues. Germline assignment: CDR1 SGHAT and CDR2 FQNNGV. The V end lost 3 bases, the J end lost 5 bases, and 10 bases lay between the germline ends. CDR3 in DNA: TGTGCCAGCAGCTTTGGCGGCATGGAGACCCAGTACTTC. Protein product: CASSFGGMETQYF.

The gene calls are TRBV5-8 and TRBJ1-4; D not certain. The CDR3 length is 14 residues. Germline CDR1 reads SGHTS; CDR2 reads YDEGEE. V was shortened by 1 base and J by 0 bases, with 4 bases between the two germline ends. Here the CDR3 reads CASSLSPTNEKLFF. Here the CDR3 DNA reads TGTGCCAGCAGCTTGAGCCCAACTAATGAAAAACTGTTTTTT.

DNA for the CDR3: TGTGCCAGTAGTCCGCGACAGGGGCGGGGTGAAAAACTGTTTTTT. Protein: CASSPRQGRGEKLFF. The V and J genes are TRBV19 and TRBJ1-4; TRBD1 aligns across 8 bases. The germline V gene encodes CDR1 LNHDA and CDR2 SQIVND (reference sequence). V dropped 5 bases and J dropped 7; count of bases not matched to a gene: 9. This CDR3 comprises 15 residues.

The chain combines TRBV5-1 with TRBJ1-2; D unresolved. Germline loops: CDR1 SGHRS, CDR2 YFSETQ. Trimming removed 3 bases at V and 5 bases at J, with 11 bases between. The CDR3 runs to 13 residues. The chain's CDR3 is CASSSRTAYGYTF. The CDR3 DNA follows: TGCGCCAGCAGCTCAAGGACTGCTTATGGCTACACCTTC.

The gene calls are TRBV4-1 and TRBJ1-5; possible D gene TRBD1, 6 bases. From germline, CDR1 is MGHRA and CDR2 YSYEKL. V was cut by 2 bases and J by 9 bases, with 17 bases left in between. The CDR3 is 15 residues long. CDR3 region: CASSQHQGQGGPQHF. The CDR3 coding sequence is TGCGCCAGCAGCCAACATCAGGGTCAAGGGGGGCCCCAGCATTTT.

The rearrangement uses TRBV7-6 and TRBJ2-2; TRBD1 matches 9 bases. Germline trimming cut 5 bases from V and 3 bases from J; bases unmatched to any gene: 10. Germline lookup yields CDR1 SGHVS and CDR2 FNYEAQ. This CDR3 comprises 17 residues. The CDR3 DNA is TGTGCCAGCAGCCCTCCTAGTGGGACAGGGTACACCGGGGAGCTGTTTTTT. This translates into CASSPPSGTGYTGELFF. Full variable domain (outside the CDR3, taken from reference TRBV7-6 and TRBJ2-2): GAGVSQSPRYKVTKRGQDVALRCDPISGHVSLYWYRQALGQGPEFLTYFNYEAQQDKSGLPNDRFSAERPEGSISTLTIQRTEQRDSAMYRCASSPPSGTGYTGELFFGEGSRLTVL.

V and J are TRBV10-3 and TRBJ2-7; D gene unclear. The CDR3 has 11 amino acids. V lost 7 bases, J lost 0 bases, and 4 bases lay in between. Germline V gene data show CDR1 as ENHRY and CDR2 as SYGVKD. CDR3 sequence: CAITSSYEQYF. CDR3 nucleotide sequence: TGTGCCATCACCAGCTCCTACGAGCAGTACTTC.

Note on this clone: Additional DNA sequences in this sample encode the identical CDR3. This rearrangement joins TRBV19 to TRBJ1-5, with TRBD1 identical over 7 bases. CDR3 length: 13 residues. J was trimmed by 4 bases and V by 6 bases; bases with no gene match: 3. The germline gives CDR1 LNHDA, CDR2 SQIVND (reference sequence). In DNA, the CDR3 is TGTGCCAGTAGCAAACAGGGGAATCAGCCCCAGCATTTT. This gives the protein CASSKQGNQPQHF. The full variable domain, in which reference TRBV19 and TRBJ1-5 provide the parts outside the CDR3, is DGGITQSPKYLFRKEGQNVTLSCEQNLNHDAMYWYRQDPGQGLRLIYYSQIVNDFQKGDIAEGYSVSREKKESFPLTVTSAQKNPTAFYLCASSKQGNQPQHFGDGTRLSIL.

This rearrangement joins TRBV7-2 to TRBJ2-5; TRBD1 agrees at 8 bases. The germline V gene encodes CDR1 SGHTA and CDR2 FQGNSA. V shed 3 bases and J 5 bases; nucleotides not matched to a gene: 8. The CDR3 length is 15 residues. The CDR3 spells CASSFRTGRVETQYF. In nucleotides, the CDR3 is TGTGCCAGCAGCTTTAGGACAGGGAGAGTTGAGACCCAGTACTTC.

The gene calls are TRBV29-1 and TRBJ1-2; unclear D gene. Trimming pared 3 bases from V and 6 bases from J, leaving 8 bases between. The germline V gene has CDR1 SQVTM and CDR2 ANQGSEA. CDR3 length: 11 residues. The CDR3 DNA reads TGCAGCGTTGACCAGGCAGATGGCTACACCTTC. It specifies CSVDQADGYTF.

The chain employs TRBV14 and TRBJ1-1; D perhaps matches TRBD1 (5 bases). The CDR3 sequence is 15 residues long. Germline lookup yields CDR1 SGHDN and CDR2 FVKESK. With 5 bases removed from V and 4 bases from J, the gap between germline ends came to 17 bases. Here the CDR3 reads CASSTRQTVGTEAFF. For the CDR3, the DNA is TGTGCCAGCAGCACCCGACAGACGGTGGGCACTGAAGCTTTCTTT.

The CDR3 here is CASSLLAGYEQYF. For the CDR3, the DNA is TGTGCCAGCAGTTTACTAGCGGGCTACGAGCAGTACTTC. The J gene is TRBJ2-7, the V gene TRBV27; 8 bases fit TRBD2. V shed 2 bases, J shed 3 bases, and the junction held 0 bases outside the gene matches. The germline V gene has CDR1 MNHEY and CDR2 SMNVEV (reference sequence). CDR3 size: 13 residues.

The CDR3 DNA reads as TGTGCCTGGAGTGTAACAGATGGCTACACCTTC. Translating gives CAWSVTDGYTF. V gene TRBV30 combines with J gene TRBJ1-2; D is undetermined. Looked up from germline, CDR1 is GTSNPN and CDR2 is SVGIG (reference sequence). V dropped 0 bases and J dropped 6 bases, with 5 bases sitting between them. The CDR3 spans 11 residues.

This clone was seen just once. The V and J genes are TRBV15 and TRBJ1-2; 8 bases map to TRBD1. CDR1 is LNHNV and CDR2 is YYDKDF in the germline V gene (reference sequence). The CDR3 has 13 amino acids. Trimming at V came to 6 bases and at J to 4 bases, leaving 4 bases not matched to a gene. The CDR3 spells CATSAGGGYGYTF. The CDR3 nucleotides are TGTGCCACCAGTGCAGGGGGCGGCTATGGCTACACCTTC. The variable domain in full, with the rest retrieved from reference TRBV15 and TRBJ1-2, is DAMVIQNPRYQVTQFGKPVTLSCSQTLNHNVMYWYQQKSSQAPKLLFHYYDKDFNNEADTPDNFQSRRPNTSFCFLDIRSPGLGDTAMYLCATSAGGGYGYTFGSGTRLTVV.

The chain is built from TRBV20-1 and TRBJ1-2; 12 bases align to TRBD1. Trimming cost V 3 bases and J 5 bases; bases outside gene matches: 16. CDR1 DFQATT and CDR2 SNEGSKA come from the germline V gene (reference sequence). This CDR3 region has 18 residues. The CDR3 DNA reads as TGCAGTGCTAGTACATATATATCCGGGACAGGGGGCGCATATGGCTACACCTTC. Residues: CSASTYISGTGGAYGYTF.

V usage is TRBV2 and J usage is TRBJ1-5; 7 positions match TRBD1. This CDR3 has 14 residues. Germline lookup yields CDR1 SNHLY and CDR2 FYNNEI. V trimming: 6 bases; J trimming: 8 bases; junction bases outside the gene matches: 10. The CDR3 nucleotides are TGTGCCAGCAGGGAGACAGGGCGGGCAGAGCCCCAGCATTTT. Translating it yields CASRETGRAEPQHF.

The V call is TRBV27, the J call TRBJ1-2; D remains ambiguous. Germline V gene lookup returns CDR1 MNHEY and CDR2 SMNVEV (reference sequence). Trimming stripped 1 base from V and 4 bases from J, with 7 bases between. This CDR3 has 13 residues. CDR3 DNA: TGTGCCAGCAGTTTATTGGGCAGCTATGGCTACACCTTC. This translates into CASSLLGSYGYTF.

The gene calls are TRBV6-1 and TRBJ2-7; TRBD1 agrees at 11 bases. The CDR3 loop spans 15 amino acids. Trimming at V came to 2 bases and at J to 7 bases, leaving 7 bases not matched to a gene. CDR1 MNHNS and CDR2 SASEGT come from the germline V gene. CDR3 coding DNA: TGTGCCAGCAGTGAATACGGACAGGGGGCTGCGGAGCAGTACTTC. As protein: CASSEYGQGAAEQYF.

In its sample, this clone was seen a few times. The V and J genes are TRBV19 and TRBJ1-2; TRBD1 agrees at 8 bases. Germline V gene data show CDR1 as LNHDA and CDR2 as SQIVND (reference sequence). CDR3 length equals 14 residues. J gave up 6 bases and V 7 bases, and 10 bases lay outside the gene matches. The CDR3 nucleotides are TGTGCCAGTACCCTGGACAGGGTAGCTAATGGCTACACCTTC. The encoded protein is CASTLDRVANGYTF.

The rearrangement links TRBV7-2 to TRBJ2-7; 8 bases fit TRBD1. V lost 4 bases to trimming and J lost 7 bases; unmatched junction nucleotides: 12. Germline values: CDR1 SGHTA, CDR2 FQGNSA. The CDR3 has 15 residues. The CDR3 loop is CASSYPGGQGVEQYF. CDR3 DNA: TGTGCCAGCAGCTACCCCGGTGGACAGGGCGTAGAGCAGTACTTC.

The gene calls are TRBV3-1 (or the pseudogene TRBV3-2) and TRBJ2-5; no clear D. The CDR3 sequence is 15 residues long. Germline V gene lookup returns CDR1 LGHDT and CDR2 YNNKEL (reference sequence). The V and J ends lost 7 bases and 5 bases respectively, with 20 bases between them. The CDR3 reads CASKMGSTFSETQYF. Written as DNA, the CDR3 is TGTGCCAGCAAAATGGGCAGTACCTTCTCGGAGACCCAGTACTTC.

The chain uses TRBV24-1 and TRBJ2-2; tentative D call: TRBD1 (5 bases). This CDR3 comprises 17 residues. Germline lookup yields CDR1 KGHDR and CDR2 SFDVKD. V lost 4 bases and J lost 0, with 14 bases in between. In nucleotides, the CDR3 is TGTGCCACCAGTGACCCTACACCGACAGCGAACACCGGGGAGCTGTTTTTT. Its translation is CATSDPTPTANTGELFF.

The chain joins TRBV5-1 to TRBJ2-1, with 8 nucleotides matching TRBD1. J was trimmed by 7 bases and V by 0 bases; bases with no gene match: 9. The CDR3 covers 16 residues. CDR1 and CDR2 from the germline V gene are SGHRS and YFSETQ. The CDR3: CASSLVGQVPQNEQFF. The CDR3 bases are TGCGCCAGCAGCTTGGTGGGACAGGTCCCCCAGAATGAGCAGTTCTTC.